The 21 T cell receptor beta chains listed next were all sequenced from one sample in a study of shared clonotypes between healthy human individuals. Assay used: immunoSEQ multiplex PCR; TCRdb lists only in-frame clones, some missing. The profile covers roughly 850,000 clones, with roughly 96% appearing a single time and about 0.25% taken by the ten largest. Positively selected for CCR7, the CD45RO-negative cells used as naive CD8 cells excluded terminally differentiated effector memory CD45RA+ cells. The sample taken for sequencing was naive CD8+ T cells sorted from blood. The source is a man younger than 45 in good health.

The DNA of the CDR3 is TGTGCCAGCTGGGGGGGGGCTGGGGCCAACGTCCTGACTTTC. Translating gives CASWGGAGANVLTF. V gene TRBV6-1 combines with J gene TRBJ2-6; 7 positions match TRBD2. The germline gives CDR1 MNHNS, CDR2 SASEGT. The length of the CDR3 is 14 residues. The V gene end was trimmed by 8 bases and the J gene end by 2 bases; junction bases not matched to a gene: 3.

CDR3 loop: CSAWVTGAYNEQFF. The CDR3 DNA is TGCAGCGCCTGGGTGACAGGAGCCTACAATGAGCAGTTCTTC. V usage is TRBV29-1 and J usage is TRBJ2-1; D is perhaps TRBD1 (6 bases). CDR1 and CDR2 from the germline V gene are SQVTM and ANQGSEA. Trimming removed 7 bases at V and 2 bases at J, with 15 bases between. The CDR3 sequence is 14 residues long.

The V call is TRBV28, the J call TRBJ2-7, with D hard to call. The V end was cut by 6 bases, the J end by 3 bases, with 15 bases between. The germline V gene has CDR1 MDHEN and CDR2 SYDVKM. This CDR3 comprises 14 residues. CDR3 loop: CASRGFDARYEQYF. Written as DNA, the CDR3 is TGTGCCAGCAGGGGATTCGACGCCCGCTACGAGCAGTACTTC.

The CDR3 DNA is TGTGCCAGCAGCTTAACGTCGGCCCCCAATCAGCCCCAGCATTTT. Its translation is CASSLTSAPNQPQHF. The rearrangement uses TRBV7-3 and TRBJ1-5; D not resolved. V was trimmed by 0 bases and J by 3 bases, leaving 9 bases between them. Per germline, CDR1 SGHTA and CDR2 FQGTGA. The CDR3 runs to 15 residues.

The rearrangement joins TRBV5-8 to TRBJ2-1; a weak D match, TRBD1 (6 bases). There are 15 residues in the CDR3. Germline values: CDR1 SGHTS, CDR2 YDEGEE. Trimming pared 3 bases from V and 6 bases from J, leaving 16 bases between. CDR3 DNA: TGTGCCAGCAGCTCCTGGAAGACAGGCACCAATGAGCAGTTCTTC. Translated, it gives CASSSWKTGTNEQFF.

The V gene is TRBV12-5, the J gene TRBJ1-2; D unclear. This CDR3 has 12 residues. From germline, CDR1 is LGHNT and CDR2 FRNRAP. V lost 5 bases and J lost 5, with 9 bases in between. DNA of the CDR3: TGTGCTAGTGGTCCGGGGAGTTATGGCTACACCTTC. Its protein product is CASGPGSYGYTF.

This clone was found a few times. This chain uses TRBV5-1 with TRBJ2-7, with D perhaps being TRBD1 or TRBD2 (5 bases each). Trimming removed 8 bases at V and 3 bases at J, with 18 bases between. CDR3 length: 14 amino acids. CDR1 and CDR2 (germline): SGHRS, YFSETQ. The CDR3 region has the DNA TGCGCCAGACGCCCAGGGAGAGAGGACTACGAGCAGTACTTC. Residues: CARRPGREDYEQYF.

The V and J genes are TRBV19 and TRBJ1-5; no clear D. Germline V gene lookup returns CDR1 LNHDA and CDR2 SQIVND (reference sequence). The CDR3 contains 15 residues. The V and J ends lost 5 bases and 0 bases respectively, with 11 bases between them. The CDR3 region is CASSPRANSNQPQHF. The CDR3 nucleotides are TGTGCCAGTAGTCCCCGGGCGAATAGCAATCAGCCCCAGCATTTT.

V usage is TRBV4-1 and J usage is TRBJ2-2; TRBD2 might be the D (6 bases). With 1 base removed from V and 5 bases from J, the gap between germline ends came to 11 bases. The CDR3 runs 15 residues. Germline lookup yields CDR1 MGHRA and CDR2 YSYEKL. In nucleotides, the CDR3 is TGCGCCAGCAGCCAAGTCGGGGGATTGACCGGGGAGCTGTTTTTT. Translating it yields CASSQVGGLTGELFF.

The J gene is TRBJ1-5, the V gene TRBV6-5, with D hard to call. The CDR3 totals 13 residues. Deletions cut 2 bases from V and 9 bases from J, with 11 bases between. Germline lookup yields CDR1 MNHEY and CDR2 SVGAGI. The CDR3 here is CASSYKRAGPQHF. The CDR3 nucleotides read TGTGCCAGCAGTTACAAGCGGGCCGGGCCCCAGCATTTT.

The V gene is TRBV18, the J gene TRBJ2-5; no definite D call. The germline CDR1 and CDR2 sequences are KGHSH and LQKENI. V gave up 4 bases and J gave up 2 bases, with 8 bases separating them. This CDR3 is built from 13 residues. The CDR3 sequence: CASSLGRQETQYF. CDR3 DNA: TGTGCCAGCTCACTGGGCAGACAAGAGACCCAGTACTTC.

This sequence joins TRBV4-3 and TRBJ2-1, with D perhaps matching TRBD1 or TRBD2 (5 bases each). The CDR3 covers 14 residues. V was trimmed by 0 bases and J by 6 bases, leaving 9 bases between them. CDR1 and CDR2 from the germline V gene are LGHNA and YSLEER. The CDR3: CASSQDLGGNEQFF. DNA of the CDR3: TGCGCCAGCAGCCAAGATCTTGGGGGCAATGAGCAGTTCTTC.

This chain uses TRBV5-6 with TRBJ1-4; no definite D call. Between the trimmed V and J ends, which lost 1 base and 0 bases, there was a span of 4 bases. Germline loops: CDR1 SGHDT, CDR2 YYEEEE. The CDR3 consists of 14 residues. CDR3 sequence reads: CASSLPATNEKLFF. The DNA of the CDR3 is TGTGCCAGCAGCTTGCCAGCAACTAATGAAAAACTGTTTTTT.

This chain links TRBV7-2 with TRBJ1-5; D call uncertain. Per germline, CDR1 SGHTA and CDR2 FQGNSA. CDR3 size: 15 residues. V gave up 3 bases and J gave up 0 bases, with 9 bases separating them. CDR3 in DNA: TGTGCCAGCAGCTTCGACGGTGATAGCAATCAGCCCCAGCATTTT. It specifies CASSFDGDSNQPQHF.

This sequence joins TRBV19 and TRBJ2-7; D uncertain. CDR1 is LNHDA, CDR2 SQIVND, per germline (reference sequence). This CDR3 region has 11 residues. Trimming shortened V by 6 bases and J by 4 bases, and 7 bases separated the two germline ends. The chain's CDR3 is CASSQNYEQYF. The CDR3 nucleotides read TGTGCCAGTAGCCAGAATTACGAGCAGTACTTC.

The V and J genes are TRBV13 and TRBJ2-1; TRBD2 aligns across 10 bases. The CDR3 is 19 residues long. The germline gives CDR1 PRHDT, CDR2 FYEKMQ (reference sequence). Trimming removed 1 base from V and 0 bases from J; junction bases left unmatched: 9. CDR3 bases: TGTGCCAGCAGCTTAGCGGCTAGCGGGAGCTTTAGCTCCTACAATGAGCAGTTCTTC. It encodes CASSLAASGSFSSYNEQFF.

The chain recombines TRBV7-9 with TRBJ2-1; D ambiguous. Trimming removed 6 bases at V and 5 bases at J, with 11 bases between. The CDR3 has 13 amino acids. Germline V CDR1 and CDR2: SEHNR, FQNEAQ (reference sequence). The CDR3 DNA sequence: TGTGCCAGCAGGTCCTTATATAACAATGAGCAGTTCTTC. Protein product: CASRSLYNNEQFF.

The chain joins TRBV2 to TRBJ1-5; 9 bases are a match to TRBD1. The ends lost 8 bases at V and 9 bases at J; junction bases unmatched: 11. Germline-derived CDR1 and CDR2 are SNHLY and FYNNEI. This CDR3 region has 14 residues. CDR3: CASRQGQGVTPQHF. CDR3 coding DNA: TGTGCCAGCCGTCAGGGACAGGGCGTGACGCCCCAGCATTTT.

This clone was detected once. The chain recombines TRBV9 with TRBJ2-3; D gene unclear. V was shortened by 1 base and J by 3 bases, with 15 bases between the two germline ends. The CDR3 sequence is 16 residues long. The germline gives CDR1 SGDLS, CDR2 YYNGEE. The DNA of the CDR3 is TGTGCCAGCAGCGTAACCCAAGTTGACCGTACAGATACGCAGTATTTT. Amino acid sequence: CASSVTQVDRTDTQYF. The full variable domain, its missing parts supplied by reference TRBV9 and TRBJ2-3, is DSGVTQTPKHLITATGQRVTLRCSPRSGDLSVYWYQQSLDQGLQFLIQYYNGEERAKGNILERFSAQQFPDLHSELNLSSLELGDSALYFCASSVTQVDRTDTQYFGPGTRLTVL.

This clone was seen once. The V gene is TRBV6-1, the J gene TRBJ2-1, with TRBD2 identical over 13 bases. V lost 7 bases and J lost 10; bases outside the gene matches: 10. The V gene's germline CDR1 is MNHNS and CDR2 SASEGT. The CDR3 is made up of 15 amino acids. In nucleotides, the CDR3 is TGTGCCAGCACCTTGACTAGCGGGAGGTCGCGGGAGCAGTTCTTC. The encoded protein is CASTLTSGRSREQFF.

CDR3 amino acids: CASRGTSGNTIYF. The CDR3 coding sequence is TGTGCCAGTCGTGGGACCTCTGGAAACACCATATATTTT. The chain uses TRBV6-1 and TRBJ1-3, with D maybe TRBD1 (5 bases). CDR1 is MNHNS and CDR2 is SASEGT in the germline V gene. The length of the CDR3 is 13 residues. Trimming stripped 9 bases from V and 0 bases from J, with 9 bases between.